This is a list of T cell receptor beta chains from one sample in a study of T cells in Graves' hyperthyroidism and ophthalmopathy. Each CDR3 protein gets one entry after TCRdb re-called the multiplex PCR reads with MiXCR. The repertoire includes about 610,000 distinct CDR3 sequences, about 15% of them detected once, and approximately 4.2% sits in the top ten. The material sequenced was blood. The receptors shown here come from a woman between 40 and 50 years old with Graves' ophthalmopathy. Each CDR3 is given with its conserved first and last residue. The order of the fields is D gene, V gene, J gene, clone size, CDR3 DNA, CDR3 protein. D genes are given only for firm matches. The size entry is marked missing in some rows and otherwise reads once, few, many or a size class.

.	TRBV7-2	TRBJ2-7	many	TGTGCCAGCCGAATAGGGTTGGGCTCCTACGAGCAGTACTTC	CASRIGLGSYEQYF
TRBD1	TRBV6-1	TRBJ1-1	many	TGTGCCAGCAGTGGGGACAGGCCGAACACTGAAGCTTTCTTT	CASSGDRPNTEAFF
.	TRBV11-2	TRBJ2-7	many	TGTGCCAGCAGCTTAAATTCGCACGAGCAGTACTTC	CASSLNSHEQYF
.	TRBV11-2	TRBJ2-2	.	TGTGCCAGCAGTTCCACAGCTAACACCGGGGAGCTGTTTTTT	CASSSTANTGELFF
TRBD2	TRBV4-1	TRBJ2-7	few	TGCGCCAGCAGCCAAGGGCAGGGACTAGCGGGACCATCCGAGCAGTACTTC	CASSQGQGLAGPSEQYF
.	TRBV12-3/TRBV12-4	TRBJ1-1	many	TGTGCCAGCAGTTTAGGGCGGACATTGAACACTGAAGCTTTCTTT	CASSLGRTLNTEAFF
.	TRBV12-3/TRBV12-4	TRBJ2-7	many	TGTGCCAGCAGTGACCTTCGGAGAAGCGAGCAGTACTTC	CASSDLRRSEQYF
.	TRBV29-1	TRBJ1-2	few	TGCAGCGTTGATTTTGGCGGCTACACCTTC	CSVDFGGYTF
.	TRBV12-3/TRBV12-4	TRBJ1-5	many	TGTGCCAGCAGTTTGACCGAAAATCAGCCCCAGCATTTT	CASSLTENQPQHF
.	TRBV3-1	TRBJ1-1	few	TGTGCCAGCAGCCCCGAGAGCCAGGGGTGGACTGAAGCTTTCTTT	CASSPESQGWTEAFF
TRBD1	TRBV11-1	TRBJ1-1	many	TGTGCCAGCAGGGTGACCGGGACAGGGAGCACTGAAGCTTTCTTT	CASRVTGTGSTEAFF
.	TRBV28	TRBJ2-7	many	TGTGCCAGCAGTCGCGGAGGGCAGGTCAAGGCCTACGAGCAGTACTTC	CASSRGGQVKAYEQYF
TRBD2	TRBV20-1	TRBJ2-7	many	TGCAGTGCTAGCTCTAGCGGGAGTGCCTACGAGCAGTACTTC	CSASSSGSAYEQYF
TRBD1	TRBV6-1	TRBJ2-2	many	TGTGCCAGCAAACCGGGACAGGGGGCGAACGGGGAGCTGTTTTTT	CASKPGQGANGELFF
TRBD1	TRBV6-1	TRBJ2-7	.	TGTGCCAGCAGTGACCGGGACAGCTTAAACTACGAGCAGTACTTC	CASSDRDSLNYEQYF
TRBD1	TRBV5-1	TRBJ1-5	many	TGCGCCAGCAGCGCAGGACAGGGCGGTCAGCCCCAGCATTTT	CASSAGQGGQPQHF
TRBD1	TRBV30	TRBJ1-5	few	TGTGCCTGGAAAGGACAGGGGGATCAGCCCCAGCATTTT	CAWKGQGDQPQHF
TRBD2	TRBV11-2	TRBJ2-5	.	TGTGCCAGCAGCCGCAACGAATTACTAGCGGGAGGGATGGGGACCCAGTACTTC	CASSRNELLAGGMGTQYF
.	TRBV6-2/TRBV6-3	TRBJ1-2	many	TGTGCCAGCAGGAAGATTAGGAACTATGGCTACACCTTC	CASRKIRNYGYTF
TRBD2	TRBV20-1	TRBJ2-7	many	TGCAGTGCTACCAACCTCGCACGGACTAGCTTAGGCTACGAGCAGTACTTC	CSATNLARTSLGYEQYF
TRBD1	TRBV29-1	TRBJ2-7	many	TGCAGCGTTGAAGGGGAGACAGGGAAATACGAGCAGTACTTC	CSVEGETGKYEQYF
.	TRBV29-1	TRBJ2-7	.	TGCAGCGTTGGAATAGCGAGATACGAGCAGTACTTC	CSVGIARYEQYF
.	TRBV6-2/TRBV6-3	TRBJ1-1	.	TGTGCCAGCAGTTACGGCTCGGGGGGCCCCACTGAAGCTTTCTTT	CASSYGSGGPTEAFF
.	TRBV6-5	TRBJ2-7	many	TGTGCCAGCAGTTACCAGGGTGGCGTTGGGTACGAGCAGTACTTC	CASSYQGGVGYEQYF
.	TRBV7-9	TRBJ1-2	many	TGTGCCAGCAGTCCACCACAGGAATTGGATGGCTACACCTTC	CASSPPQELDGYTF
.	TRBV20-1	TRBJ2-5	many	TGCAGTGTCCTCTCCCGCGGGGAGACCCAGTACTTC	CSVLSRGETQYF
.	TRBV6-2/TRBV6-3	TRBJ1-2	many	TGTGCCAGCAGTTACTCGACGGGGAGTCGGATCTATGGCTACACCTTC	CASSYSTGSRIYGYTF
.	TRBV6-2/TRBV6-3	TRBJ2-6	once	TGTGCCAGCAGCCCCGTTTTGTTCTCTGGGGCCAACGTCCTGACTTTC	CASSPVLFSGANVLTF
.	TRBV6-1	TRBJ2-7	few	TGTGCCAGTACGATGACGGTGATGGGCTACGAGCAGTACTTC	CASTMTVMGYEQYF